This T cell receptor beta chain was sequenced for a study of shared clonotypes between healthy human individuals. Findings and caveats of the study: Shared clonotypes: about 4.6% naive CD4, about 3.3% naive CD8, 2.3% memory CD4, 0.4% to 0.45% memory CD8. Against clonotypes common to all four donors, non-shared ones had lower generation probabilities.

The CDR3 runs 13 residues. CDR1 and CDR2 from the germline V gene are PRHDT and FYEKMQ (reference sequence). V was clipped by 0 bases and J by 12 bases, with 12 bases between them. About this clone: Its antigen is as yet unknown.

The protocol was immunoSEQ multiplex PCR, while the TCRdb copy is restricted to in-frame clones and leaves out a portion. The table includes about 590,000 clones, over 95% detected once. Naive CD8 cells comprised CD45RO-negative, CCR7-positively selected cells, excluding terminally differentiated effector memory CD45RA+ cells. Specimen: naive CD8+ T cells sorted from blood. This clonotype was obtained from a woman aged 25 to 39 in good health. The genes are TRBV13 and TRBJ1-5; D perhaps matches TRBD1 (5 bases). The DNA of the CDR3 is TGTGCCAGCAGCTTAGGCCTCGAGGGGCGCCAGCATTTT. It translates to CASSLGLEGRQHF. The variable domain in full, with the rest retrieved from reference TRBV13 and TRBJ1-5, is AAGVIQSPRHLIKEKRETATLKCYPIPRHDTVYWYQQGPGQDPQFLISFYEKMQSDKGSIPDRFSAQQFSDYHSELNMSSLELGDSALYFCASSLGLEGRQHFGDGTRLSIL.